The entry below describes one T cell receptor (beta chain). The data were taken from a study of cytomegalovirus exposure and HLA in healthy donors. Germline V gene sequence: CDR1 SGHAT, CDR2 FQNNGV. The CDR3 runs to 19 residues. V lost 0 bases and J lost 4, with 19 bases in between. PCR employed 60 Vbeta and 13 Jbeta primers. Some clones are missing from TCRdb's copy, which holds only in-frame ones; the method was immunoSEQ multiplex PCR. This table lists more than 95,000 clones. The sequence was collected from a man between 35 and 55 years old in good health and CMV-seronegative. This rearrangement joins TRBV11-2 to TRBJ1-6; D might be TRBD1 (5 bases). The specimen was PBMCs. The CDR3 DNA reads TGTGCCAGCAGCTTAGAGGCAGGGCCCCGTCCAAATTATAATTCACCCCTCCACTTT. Translation: CASSLEAGPRPNYNSPLHF.